This T cell receptor beta chain was identified during a study of T cells expressing NK-cell markers. On this clonotype: The antigen remains undetermined.

Broader study findings: For several donors, these clonotypes were likewise the leading ones in the CD3+CD56-NKG2C+ fraction. What remained unclear was the HCMV specificity of expanded NKG2C+ T cell clones.

Libraries used 5'RACE template switching adding universal primer site and UMIs. For each CDR3 protein, TCRdb gives one entry from its re-call of the 5' RACE reads, without DNA. This sample's table has approximately 380,000 distinct CDR3 sequences. This clonotype originated in a man aged 18 to 70 in good health. Source material: blood T cells: a sorted CD56 or NKG2C T cell subset, CD4+ or CD8+ T cells, or bulk PBMC T cells (not recorded which).

CDR3: CASSPGTDSYEQYF. The rearrangement joins TRBV7-3 to TRBJ2-7; the TCRdb D gene call, TRBD1, has no DNA to confirm it. Germline values: CDR1 SGHTA, CDR2 FQGTGA. The CDR3 runs 14 residues.